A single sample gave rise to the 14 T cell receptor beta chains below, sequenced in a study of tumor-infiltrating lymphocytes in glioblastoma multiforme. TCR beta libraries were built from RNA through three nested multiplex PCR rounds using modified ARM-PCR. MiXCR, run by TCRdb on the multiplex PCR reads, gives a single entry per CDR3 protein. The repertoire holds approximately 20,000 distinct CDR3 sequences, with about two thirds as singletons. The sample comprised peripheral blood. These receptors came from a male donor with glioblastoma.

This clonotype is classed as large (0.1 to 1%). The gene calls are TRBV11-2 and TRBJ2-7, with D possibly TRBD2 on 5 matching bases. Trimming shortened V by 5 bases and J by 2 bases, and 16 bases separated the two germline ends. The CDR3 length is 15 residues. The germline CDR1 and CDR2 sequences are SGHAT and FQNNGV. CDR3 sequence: CASSPRSERTYEQYF. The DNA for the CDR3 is TGTGCCAGCAGCCCGAGGTCGGAGCGGACCTACGAGCAGTACTTC.

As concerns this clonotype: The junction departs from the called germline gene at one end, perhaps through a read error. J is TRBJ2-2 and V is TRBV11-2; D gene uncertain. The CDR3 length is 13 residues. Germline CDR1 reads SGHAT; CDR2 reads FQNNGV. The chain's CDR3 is CPSSFGDPGELFF. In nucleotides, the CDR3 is TGTCCCAGCAGCTTTGGGGATCCTGGGGAGCTGTTTTTT.

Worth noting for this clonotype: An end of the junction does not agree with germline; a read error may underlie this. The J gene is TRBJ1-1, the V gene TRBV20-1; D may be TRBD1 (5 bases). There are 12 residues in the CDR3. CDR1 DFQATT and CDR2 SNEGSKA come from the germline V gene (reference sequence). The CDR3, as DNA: TGCAGTGCTCGCTTGGGCGGGACTGTAGCTTTCTTT. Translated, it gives CSARLGGTVAFF.

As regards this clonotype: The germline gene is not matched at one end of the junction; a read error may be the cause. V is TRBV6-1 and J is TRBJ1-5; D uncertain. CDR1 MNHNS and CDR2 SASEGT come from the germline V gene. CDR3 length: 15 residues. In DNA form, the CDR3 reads TGTGCCAGGAGTGAATACAATGCGGGCAATCAGCCCCAGCATTTT. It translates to CARSEYNAGNQPQHF.

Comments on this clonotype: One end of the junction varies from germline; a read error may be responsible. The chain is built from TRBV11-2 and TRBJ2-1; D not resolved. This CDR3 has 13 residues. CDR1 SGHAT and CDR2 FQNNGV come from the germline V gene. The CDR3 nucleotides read TGTGCCAGCAGCTTAGATATGGGGAATGGGCATTCCTTC. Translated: CASSLDMGNGHSF.

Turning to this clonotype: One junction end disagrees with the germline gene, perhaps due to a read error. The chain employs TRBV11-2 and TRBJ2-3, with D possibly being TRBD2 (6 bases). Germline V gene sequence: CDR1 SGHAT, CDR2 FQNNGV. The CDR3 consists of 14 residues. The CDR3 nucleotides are TGTGCCAGCAGCTTGGGAGACGGGGGAGATACGCACCATTTT. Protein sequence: CASSLGDGGDTHHF. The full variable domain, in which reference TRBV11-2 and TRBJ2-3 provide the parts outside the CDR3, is EAGVAQSPRYKIIEKRQSVAFWCNPISGHATLYWYQQILGQGPKLLIQFQNNGVVDDSQLPKDRFSAERLKGVDSTLKIQPAKLEDSAVYLCASSLGDGGDTHHFGPGTRLTVL.

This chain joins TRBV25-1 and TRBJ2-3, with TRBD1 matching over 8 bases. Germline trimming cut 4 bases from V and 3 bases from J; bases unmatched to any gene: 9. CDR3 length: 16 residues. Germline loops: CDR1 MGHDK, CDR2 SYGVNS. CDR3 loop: CASSGGQGFRTDTQYF. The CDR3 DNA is TGTGCCAGCAGTGGAGGACAGGGCTTTAGGACAGATACGCAGTATTTT.

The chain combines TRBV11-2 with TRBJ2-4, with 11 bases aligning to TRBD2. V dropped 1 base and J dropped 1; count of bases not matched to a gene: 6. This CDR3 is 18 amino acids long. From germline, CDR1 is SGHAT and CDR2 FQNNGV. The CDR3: CASSLAGASGRAKNIQYF. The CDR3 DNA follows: TGTGCCAGCAGCTTAGCAGGGGCTAGCGGGAGGGCCAAAAACATTCAGTACTTC.

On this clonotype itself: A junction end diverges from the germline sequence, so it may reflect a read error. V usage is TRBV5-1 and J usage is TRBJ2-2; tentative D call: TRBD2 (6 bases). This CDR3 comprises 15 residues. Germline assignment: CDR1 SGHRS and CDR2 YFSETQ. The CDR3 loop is CASGLDGLISGELFF. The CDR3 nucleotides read TGCGCCAGCGGCTTAGATGGACTAATCTCCGGGGAGCTGTTTTTT.

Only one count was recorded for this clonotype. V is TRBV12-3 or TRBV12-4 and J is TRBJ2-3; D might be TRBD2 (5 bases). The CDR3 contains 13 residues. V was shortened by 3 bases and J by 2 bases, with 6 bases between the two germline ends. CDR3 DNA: TGTGCCAGCAGTTTGCGGGCCACAGATACGCAGTATTTT. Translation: CASSLRATDTQYF.

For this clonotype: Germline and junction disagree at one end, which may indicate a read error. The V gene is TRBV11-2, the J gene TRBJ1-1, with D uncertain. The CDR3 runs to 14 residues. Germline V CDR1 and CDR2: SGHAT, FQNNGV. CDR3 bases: TGTGACAGCAGCTTCGGACTGACGGGCACTGAAGCTTTCTTT. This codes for CDSSFGLTGTEAFF.

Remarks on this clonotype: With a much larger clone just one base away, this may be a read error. The CDR3 region has the DNA TGCAGCGCTGGGGGGCAGAACACTGAAGCTCTCTTT. Translating it yields CSAGGQNTEALF. This sequence joins TRBV29-1 and TRBJ1-1, with a weak D call TRBD1 (6 bases). There are 12 residues in the CDR3. Germline V gene lookup returns CDR1 SQVTM and CDR2 ANQGSEA. Drawing the rest from reference TRBV29-1 and TRBJ1-1, the complete variable domain is SAVISQKPSRDICQRGTSLTIQCQVDSQVTMMFWYRQQPGQSLTLIATANQGSEATYESGFVIDKFPISRPNLTFSTLTVSNMSPEDSSIYLCSAGGQNTEALFGQGTRLTVV.

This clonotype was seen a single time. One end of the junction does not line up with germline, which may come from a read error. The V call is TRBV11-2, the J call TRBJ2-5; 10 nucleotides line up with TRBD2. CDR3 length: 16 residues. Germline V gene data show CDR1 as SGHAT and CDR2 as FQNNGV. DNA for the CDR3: TGTGCCATCAGCCGGACCTCTAGCGGGAGTAAAGATACCCAGTACTTC. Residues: CAISRTSSGSKDTQYF.

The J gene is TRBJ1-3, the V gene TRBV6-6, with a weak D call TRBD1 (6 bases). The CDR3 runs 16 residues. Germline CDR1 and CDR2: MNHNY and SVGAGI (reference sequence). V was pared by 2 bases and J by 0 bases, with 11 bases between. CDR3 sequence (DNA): TGTGCCAGCAGTTACCTACAGGGTTTCTCTGGAAACACCATATATTTT. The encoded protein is CASSYLQGFSGNTIYF.